What follows are 25 T cell receptor beta chains derived from one specimen sequenced in a study of T cell repertoires in cytomegalovirus infection. TCRdb re-analysed the reads in MiXCR, keeping a single row per CDR3 protein. The sample consists of over 450,000 distinct CDR3 sequences, roughly 10% of them appearing once. Sequencing used PBMCs. These receptors came from a human donor in good health (CMV status not recorded). Some clones in this sample may be carry-over from other donors' samples.

This CDR3 reads CASSQVSQDEKLFF. CDR3 nucleotide sequence: TGTGCCAGCAGCCAAGTCTCACAGGATGAAAAACTGTTTTTT. The rearrangement joins TRBV3-1 to TRBJ1-4; the D gene is possibly TRBD1 (5 bases). The CDR3 extends over 14 amino acids. V dropped 1 base and J dropped 6 bases, with 9 bases sitting between them. The V gene's germline CDR1 is LGHDT and CDR2 YNNKEL (reference sequence). The whole variable domain, filled in from reference TRBV3-1 and TRBJ1-4, reads DTAVSQTPKYLVTQMGNDKSIKCEQNLGHDTMYWYKQDSKKFLKIMFSYNNKELIINETVPNRFSPKSPDKAHLNLHINSLELGDSAVYFCASSQVSQDEKLFFGSGTQLSVL.

In this sample, this clonotype turned up a few times. The chain joins TRBV9 to TRBJ1-1, with 9 bases that match TRBD1. CDR3 size: 15 residues. The V gene's germline CDR1 is SGDLS and CDR2 YYNGEE. With V trimmed by 0 bases and J by 4 bases, 4 bases remained unmatched. The CDR3 bases are TGTGCCAGCAGCGTAGGGGACAGGGTAGGCACTGAAGCTTTCTTT. This translates into CASSVGDRVGTEAFF.

In the case of this clonotype: One end of the junction does not line up with germline, which may come from a read error. The rearrangement joins TRBV29-1 to TRBJ2-3; unclear D gene. The CDR3 has 11 amino acids. Germline CDR1 SQVTM, CDR2 ANQGSEA. CDR3 region: CSGRSIDTQYF. As DNA, the CDR3 is TGCAGCGGGCGCAGCATAGATACGCAGTATTTT.

A word on this clonotype: A much larger clone sits a single nucleotide away, making a read error possible. The CDR3 carries no conserved terminal phenylalanine or tryptophan, so it likely arises from a read error. V is TRBV7-9 and J is TRBJ2-7; a possible D gene is TRBD2 (6 bases). The CDR3 loop spans 11 amino acids. Per germline, CDR1 SEHNR and CDR2 FQNEAQ (reference sequence). V lost 4 bases and J 5 bases, leaving 6 bases between the germline ends. The CDR3 reads CASSWGDEQYY. CDR3 bases: TGTGCCAGCAGCTGGGGGGACGAGCAGTACTAC.

The V call is TRBV19, the J call TRBJ1-1; D not resolved. The CDR3 has 13 amino acids. Between the trimmed V and J ends, which lost 3 bases and 5 bases, there was a span of 10 bases. CDR1 is LNHDA and CDR2 is SQIVND in the germline V gene (reference sequence). CDR3 sequence (DNA): TGTGCCAGTAGTATGAGGCCCCTGACTGAAGCTTTCTTT. As protein: CASSMRPLTEAFF.

This clonotype was seen repeatedly, ten times or more. The CDR3 sequence: CASTPQGILQPQHF. The CDR3 region has the DNA TGTGCCAGTACCCCACAGGGGATCCTTCAGCCCCAGCATTTT. The chain is built from TRBV19 and TRBJ1-5; TRBD1 agrees at 7 bases. This CDR3 has 14 residues. V shed 7 bases, J shed 6 bases, and the junction held 9 bases outside the gene matches. Germline CDR1 is LNHDA and CDR2 is SQIVND (reference sequence).

This chain's CDR3 is CASSLQGGTKNIQYF. As DNA, the CDR3 is TGCGCCAGCAGTTTACAGGGGGGTACCAAAAACATTCAGTACTTC. The chain recombines TRBV5-1 with TRBJ2-4; 8 bases are shared with TRBD1. This CDR3 is 15 amino acids long. CDR1 and CDR2 from the germline V gene are SGHRS and YFSETQ. After removal of 5 bases from V and 2 bases from J, the junction contained 6 bases not matched to a gene.

The chain combines TRBV11-3 with TRBJ2-1, with 7 bases that match TRBD2. The V and J ends lost 5 bases and 9 bases, in that order; junction bases with no gene match: 13. This CDR3 has 15 residues. Germline V gene data show CDR1 as SGHNT and CDR2 as YENEEA. The CDR3 is CASSLGLDARGEQFF. CDR3 nucleotide sequence: TGTGCCAGCAGCCTCGGACTAGATGCACGGGGTGAGCAGTTCTTC. Supplemented by reference TRBV11-3 and TRBJ2-1, the full variable domain reads EAGVVQSPRYKIIEKKQPVAFWCNPISGHNTLYWYLQNLGQGPELLIRYENEEAVDDSQLPKDRFSAERLKGVDSTLKIQPAELGDSAVYLCASSLGLDARGEQFFGPGTRLTVL.

The chain links TRBV12-3 or TRBV12-4 to TRBJ1-1; 8 nucleotides align to TRBD1. The ends lost 6 bases at V and 6 bases at J; junction bases unmatched: 18. CDR3 size: 17 residues. The CDR3 sequence is CASSQGGSGTGRPEAFF. For the CDR3, the DNA is TGTGCCAGCAGCCAAGGGGGGTCCGGGACAGGAAGACCTGAAGCTTTCTTT.

This clonotype has ten or more counts. This chain links TRBV12-3 or TRBV12-4 with TRBJ2-1; 10 bases line up with TRBD2. V shed 2 bases, J shed 6 bases, and the junction held 4 bases outside the gene matches. This CDR3 region has 15 residues. CDR3 residues: CASSLLLAGVNEQFF. The CDR3 DNA reads as TGTGCCAGCAGTTTACTGCTAGCGGGAGTCAATGAGCAGTTCTTC.

This clonotype was picked up a small number of times. The J gene is TRBJ1-5, the V gene TRBV2; 9 positions match TRBD1. The CDR3 extends over 15 amino acids. With V trimmed by 3 bases and J by 7 bases, 7 bases remained unmatched. Germline CDR1 and CDR2: SNHLY and FYNNEI. CDR3 region: CASSDYGQGIQPQHF. CDR3 nucleotide sequence: TGTGCCAGCAGTGATTATGGACAGGGGATACAGCCCCAGCATTTT.

The table lists this clonotype with many counts. The genes are TRBV19 and TRBJ2-2; TRBD2 agrees at 7 bases. J gave up 12 bases and V 1 base, and 8 bases lay outside the gene matches. Germline CDR1 is LNHDA and CDR2 is SQIVND (reference sequence). The CDR3 has 14 residues. The CDR3 DNA sequence: TGTGCCAGTAGTATAGTCCCGGGGAGGGAGAAGCTGTTTTTT. This translates into CASSIVPGREKLFF.

This clonotype was counted only a few times. The chain employs TRBV10-3 and TRBJ1-3; D is uncertain. The V end lost 11 bases, the J end lost 0 bases, and 8 bases lay between the germline ends. The CDR3 contains 12 residues. Per the germline V gene, CDR1 is ENHRY and CDR2 is SYGVKD. The CDR3 region is CAAEGSGNTIYF. The CDR3, as DNA: TGTGCCGCGGAAGGCTCTGGAAACACCATATATTTT.

This chain connects TRBV24-1 to TRBJ2-5; 10 nucleotides line up with TRBD2. The CDR3 is made up of 16 amino acids. V trimming: 1 base; J trimming: 5 bases; junction bases outside the gene matches: 6. Germline V gene data show CDR1 as KGHDR and CDR2 as SFDVKD. The CDR3 DNA is TGTGCCACCAGTGATTTTGGAGCGGGAGGGGTGGAGACCCAGTACTTC. Translated, it gives CATSDFGAGGVETQYF.

There are many counts of this clonotype. The chain couples TRBV12-3 or TRBV12-4 to TRBJ2-7; D is uncertain. This CDR3 contains 11 residues. V lost 1 base and J 7 bases, leaving 5 bases between the germline ends. Here the CDR3 reads CASSLVDEQYF. In nucleotides, the CDR3 is TGTGCCAGCAGTTTAGTGGATGAGCAGTACTTC.

This clonotype appeared a few times. The chain couples TRBV5-1 to TRBJ1-2, with D tentatively TRBD1 (6 bases). Trimming pared 0 bases from V and 6 bases from J, leaving 12 bases between. The V gene's germline CDR1 is SGHRS and CDR2 YFSETQ. This CDR3 contains 14 residues. The CDR3 DNA is TGCGCCAGCAGCTTGGATGGGGGCGTGAATGGCTACACCTTC. It codes for CASSLDGGVNGYTF. Filled out from reference TRBV5-1 and TRBJ1-2, the complete variable domain reads KAGVTQTPRYLIKTRGQQVTLSCSPISGHRSVSWYQQTPGQGLQFLFEYFSETQRNKGNFPGRFSGRQFSNSRSEMNVSTLELGDSALYLCASSLDGGVNGYTFGSGTRLTVV.

This clonotype was counted at least ten times. The J gene is TRBJ1-1, the V gene TRBV6-1; D is uncertain. Trimming took 2 bases from V and 7 from J, leaving 11 bases between them. Germline V gene sequence: CDR1 MNHNS, CDR2 SASEGT. The CDR3 has 13 amino acids. Here the CDR3 reads CASSERIFGEAFF. CDR3 coding DNA: TGTGCCAGCAGTGAAAGGATCTTCGGTGAAGCTTTCTTT.

This clonotype was picked up one time. The chain uses TRBV19 and TRBJ1-5, with 8 bases matching TRBD1. CDR3 length: 15 amino acids. After removal of 6 bases from V and 5 bases from J, the junction contained 9 bases not matched to a gene. CDR1 and CDR2 from the germline V gene are LNHDA and SQIVND (reference sequence). The CDR3 loop reads CASSRQGNAHQPQHF. The CDR3 DNA sequence: TGTGCCAGTAGCCGACAGGGGAACGCTCATCAGCCCCAGCATTTT.

In this sample, this clonotype turned up a few times. V and J are TRBV5-1 and TRBJ2-1; 14 nucleotides align to TRBD2. Per the germline V gene, CDR1 is SGHRS and CDR2 is YFSETQ. The length of the CDR3 is 17 residues. Losses at the gene ends were 4 bases for V and 6 bases for J; bases not matched to a gene: 9. CDR3 coding DNA: TGCGCCAGCAGCCCACTTTCGACTAGCGGGAGGGCCAATGAGCAGTTCTTC. Translating gives CASSPLSTSGRANEQFF.

This clonotype was detected many times. V usage is TRBV7-3 and J usage is TRBJ1-2; D not certain. Germline assignment: CDR1 SGHTA and CDR2 FQGTGA. The CDR3 runs 14 residues. V was trimmed by 2 bases and J by 2 bases, leaving 9 bases between them. Here the CDR3 reads CASSLGGMNYGYTF. CDR3 sequence (DNA): TGTGCCAGCAGCTTAGGTGGAATGAACTATGGCTACACCTTC. Together with reference TRBV7-3 and TRBJ1-2, the CDR3 gives the full variable domain: GAGVSQTPSNKVTEKGKYVELRCDPISGHTALYWYRQSLGQGPEFLIYFQGTGAADDSGLPNDRFFAVRPEGSVSTLKIQRTERGDSAVYLCASSLGGMNYGYTFGSGTRLTVV.

This clonotype was picked up many times. CDR3 protein: CASSERGATDTQYF. CDR3 nucleotides: TGTGCCAGCAGTGAGAGGGGGGCCACAGATACGCAGTATTTT. V usage is TRBV25-1 and J usage is TRBJ2-3; perhaps D is TRBD1 or TRBD2 (6 bases each). Germline V gene data show CDR1 as MGHDK and CDR2 as SYGVNS. The CDR3 is made up of 14 amino acids. The V end lost 3 bases, the J end lost 2 bases, and 9 bases lay between the germline ends.

A few counts support this clonotype. This rearrangement joins TRBV2 to TRBJ1-6; 9 nucleotides agree with TRBD1. Germline-derived CDR1 and CDR2 are SNHLY and FYNNEI. Unmatched junction bases numbered 2, after V lost 4 bases and J lost 4 bases. The CDR3 sequence is 15 residues long. The chain's CDR3 is CASSGTGVYNSPLHF. The CDR3 DNA sequence: TGTGCCAGCAGTGGGACAGGGGTTTATAATTCACCCCTCCACTTT.

This clonotype was seen at least ten times. This rearrangement joins TRBV25-1 to TRBJ1-1, with 9 bases matching TRBD1. Germline V gene sequence: CDR1 MGHDK, CDR2 SYGVNS. The J segment lost 4 bases and the V segment lost 4 bases, leaving 4 bases of the junction unmatched. CDR3 length: 14 amino acids. CDR3 DNA sequence: TGTGCCAGCAGTGTAGGACAGGGGAGCACTGAAGCTTTCTTT. This codes for CASSVGQGSTEAFF.

This rearrangement joins TRBV6-1 to TRBJ2-3; D is unresolved. Germline V lookup: CDR1 MNHNS, CDR2 SASEGT. The CDR3 spans 14 residues. Between the trimmed V and J ends, which lost 6 bases and 0 bases, there was a span of 10 bases. CDR3 sequence (DNA): TGTGCCAGCAGCACTCTGGAGAGCACAGATACGCAGTATTTT. It is translated as CASSTLESTDTQYF.

Of note for this clonotype: This may stem from a read error, because a much larger clone lies one nucleotide away. V is TRBV6-1 and J is TRBJ2-1; D gene uncertain. Trimming took 3 bases from V and 7 from J, leaving 13 bases between them. Germline V gene data show CDR1 as MNHNS and CDR2 as SASEGT. The CDR3 covers 14 residues. CDR3 DNA: TGTGCCAGCAGTGATGCGAAAGGTCGAAATGAGCAGTTCTTC. It is translated as CASSDAKGRNEQFF.